This T cell receptor beta chain originates from a study of beta chain features in type 1 diabetes. Study-level background: Comparable age, gender and cell yields were observed in patients relative to healthy donors. Points from the study as a whole: More deletions and fewer insertions at VDJ junctions were found in patients with type 1 diabetes.

From germline, CDR1 is MNHEY and CDR2 SVGAGI. Trimming cost V 0 bases and J 1 base, with 12 bases left between them. This CDR3 has 16 amino acids. Remarks on this clone: Its antigen is not known.

TCRB transcripts that were expressed got sequenced, as all of the isolated RNA had been reverse transcribed. Profiled with immunoSEQ multiplex PCR; TCRdb holds only in-frame clones, not every one. The sample comprises 150,000 or so clones, just over 9% of which are singletons, and about 2.1% rests with the top ten. Sorted populations were all over 95% pure. Sequencing used central memory CD4+ T cells from blood. The chain links TRBV6-5 to TRBJ1-1; the D is unclear. The receptor was isolated from a woman aged 18-29 years in good health. CDR3: CASSYSKASPNTEAFF. In DNA form, the CDR3 reads TGTGCCAGCAGTTACTCGAAAGCGTCCCCGAACACTGAAGCTTTCTTT.